The next 26 T cell receptor beta chains were all read from a single sample in a study of early T cells in non-severe SARS-CoV-2 infection. Each CDR3 protein is one row after TCRdb ran MiXCR on the 5' RACE reads. The sample includes around 65,000 distinct CDR3 sequences, roughly 12% of them seen just once. Material: whole blood, obtained at baseline. These TCRs come from an adult who was a healthcare worker with PCR-confirmed SARS-CoV-2 infection or an uninfected control (not recorded which).

This chain connects TRBV30 to TRBJ2-5; D gene uncertain. V was trimmed by 0 bases and J by 0 bases, leaving 5 bases between them. The germline gives CDR1 GTSNPN, CDR2 SVGIG (reference sequence). The CDR3 is made up of 13 amino acids. The chain's CDR3 is CAWSVDYQETQYF. In DNA form, the CDR3 reads TGTGCCTGGAGTGTAGACTACCAAGAGACCCAGTACTTC.

This clonotype appeared a few times. The chain recombines TRBV10-3 with TRBJ1-2; no clear D. Germline lookup yields CDR1 ENHRY and CDR2 SYGVKD. This CDR3 is built from 14 residues. The germline V and J ends were trimmed by 4 bases and 4 bases, with 13 bases remaining between them. CDR3 loop: CAISARSEVYGYTF. In DNA form, the CDR3 reads TGTGCCATCAGTGCCCGGAGTGAGGTCTATGGCTACACCTTC.

Many counts were recorded for this clonotype. The chain has TRBV20-1 and TRBJ2-3; D possibly corresponds to TRBD1 (5 bases). Germline CDR1 reads DFQATT; CDR2 reads SNEGSKA (reference sequence). Trimming pared 6 bases from V and 3 bases from J, leaving 19 bases between. The length of the CDR3 is 15 residues. The CDR3 spells CSALGIPRTTDTQYF. The CDR3, as DNA: TGCAGTGCCCTTGGGATTCCTCGGACAACAGATACGCAGTATTTT.

The sample holds many counts of this clonotype. This chain links TRBV7-2 with TRBJ1-2; D is undetermined. Germline values: CDR1 SGHTA, CDR2 FQGNSA. V lost 6 bases and J lost 4, with 12 bases in between. This CDR3 comprises 13 residues. The CDR3 nucleotides read TGTGCCAGCAGTTGGAGGTTGGGCTATGGCTACACCTTC. Protein sequence: CASSWRLGYGYTF.

This clonotype came up many times. The chain joins TRBV28 to TRBJ2-5, with 7 bases identical to TRBD1. Germline CDR1 reads MDHEN; CDR2 reads SYDVKM. This CDR3 has 15 residues. V lost 5 bases and J lost 2; bases outside the gene matches: 8. CDR3 amino acids: CASSPQGTVQETQYF. The CDR3, as DNA: TGTGCCAGCAGTCCCCAAGGGACAGTACAAGAGACCCAGTACTTC.

This clonotype was seen a handful of times. The gene calls are TRBV25-1 and TRBJ2-7, with 7 bases identical to TRBD2. Per germline, CDR1 MGHDK and CDR2 SYGVNS. The CDR3 consists of 13 residues. With V trimmed by 7 bases and J by 1 base, 4 bases remained unmatched. CDR3 loop: CASTGLGSYEQYF. In DNA form, the CDR3 reads TGTGCCAGCACCGGACTAGGGTCCTACGAGCAGTACTTC.

J is TRBJ1-4 and V is TRBV25-1; D not resolved. V was cut by 3 bases and J by 0 bases, with 8 bases left in between. There are 15 residues in the CDR3. From germline, CDR1 is MGHDK and CDR2 SYGVNS. CDR3 DNA: TGTGCCAGCAGTGATTTTCGTACAACTAATGAAAAACTGTTTTTT. Amino acid sequence: CASSDFRTTNEKLFF.

This clonotype came up many times. The J gene is TRBJ2-5, the V gene TRBV11-2; a possible D gene is TRBD1 (6 bases). Trimming removed 4 bases from V and 5 bases from J, with 14 bases in between. The germline V gene encodes CDR1 SGHAT and CDR2 FQNNGV. The CDR3 is 14 amino acids. This chain's CDR3 is CASSSYRDLETQYF. CDR3 nucleotides: TGTGCCAGCAGCTCCTACAGGGATTTGGAGACCCAGTACTTC.

The chain is built from TRBV20-1 and TRBJ1-2; D is unclear. Germline V CDR1 and CDR2: DFQATT, SNEGSKA (reference sequence). The CDR3 runs to 14 residues. Trimming removed 1 base from V and 6 bases from J, with 15 bases in between. The CDR3 loop is CSARGRTAYDGYTF. The CDR3 DNA reads TGCAGTGCTAGAGGACGGACGGCCTATGATGGCTACACCTTC.

This clonotype showed up just a few times. The genes are TRBV2 and TRBJ1-2; D not certain. The V gene lost 6 bases and the J gene lost 8 bases, with 19 bases spanning the gap. This CDR3 has 14 residues. CDR1 SNHLY and CDR2 FYNNEI come from the germline V gene. The CDR3 sequence is CASRQSGALRGYTF. The CDR3, as DNA: TGTGCCAGCAGACAGTCCGGTGCCCTTAGAGGCTACACCTTC.

The V and J genes are TRBV5-1 and TRBJ2-1; D gene uncertain. Germline V CDR1 and CDR2: SGHRS, YFSETQ. V gave up 0 bases and J gave up 1 base, with 8 bases separating them. This CDR3 contains 15 residues. This CDR3 is CASSLESRSYNEQFF. In nucleotides, the CDR3 is TGCGCCAGCAGCTTGGAGTCGCGTTCCTACAATGAGCAGTTCTTC. Together with reference TRBV5-1 and TRBJ2-1, the CDR3 gives the full variable domain: KAGVTQTPRYLIKTRGQQVTLSCSPISGHRSVSWYQQTPGQGLQFLFEYFSETQRNKGNFPGRFSGRQFSNSRSEMNVSTLELGDSALYLCASSLESRSYNEQFFGPGTRLTVL.

Only a few counts were recorded for this clonotype. This chain links TRBV12-3 or TRBV12-4 with TRBJ2-7; no reliable D call. V dropped 2 bases and J dropped 4 bases, with 15 bases sitting between them. The CDR3 is 15 residues long. The CDR3 loop is CASSLKASLGYEQYF. Here the CDR3 DNA reads TGTGCCAGCAGTTTAAAGGCTTCCCTAGGGTACGAGCAGTACTTC.

In this sample, this clonotype turned up many times. The chain uses TRBV12-3 or TRBV12-4 and TRBJ1-1; D remains ambiguous. Trimming stripped 6 bases from V and 7 bases from J, with 15 bases between. The CDR3 runs to 13 residues. CDR3: CASSPDSRVEAFF. For the CDR3, the DNA is TGTGCCAGCAGCCCTGACTCGAGGGTTGAAGCTTTCTTT.

CDR3 in amino acids: CASSLGTSGRTDTQYF. As DNA, the CDR3 is TGCGCCAGCAGCTTGGGGACTAGCGGGCGAACAGATACGCAGTATTTT. This sequence joins TRBV5-1 and TRBJ2-3; 11 nucleotides align to TRBD2. Trimming at V came to 0 bases and at J to 3 bases, leaving 3 bases not matched to a gene. Germline V gene lookup returns CDR1 SGHRS and CDR2 YFSETQ. The CDR3 totals 16 residues.

In its sample, this clonotype was seen many times. V is TRBV19 and J is TRBJ1-5; D unclear. Trimming took off 7 bases at V and 4 bases at J, with 14 bases between the two ends. Germline lookup yields CDR1 LNHDA and CDR2 SQIVND (reference sequence). This CDR3 region has 14 residues. CDR3 bases: TGTGCCAGTACCTCCGGGGAGCTAAATCAGCCCCAGCATTTT. Protein sequence: CASTSGELNQPQHF.

This clonotype has a count of ten or more. The chain combines TRBV9 with TRBJ2-1; D gene uncertain. CDR3 length: 17 residues. Germline CDR1 and CDR2: SGDLS and YYNGEE. V was shortened by 2 bases and J by 0 bases, with 15 bases between the two germline ends. CDR3 DNA: TGTGCCAGCAGCGTGTCTATACAACCGAGCTCCTACAATGAGCAGTTCTTC. It specifies CASSVSIQPSSYNEQFF.

This clonotype was detected only a few times. The V gene is TRBV6-9, the J gene TRBJ2-7; TRBD1 is a possible D gene (5 bases). The CDR3 is made up of 14 amino acids. The germline gives CDR1 MNHGY, CDR2 SVAAGI. V was pared by 2 bases and J by 5 bases, with 13 bases between. The CDR3 loop reads CASSYQGDVHEQYF. CDR3 nucleotides: TGTGCCAGCAGTTATCAAGGGGATGTCCACGAGCAGTACTTC.

This chain links TRBV6-1 with TRBJ2-7; a weak D match, TRBD2 (6 bases). With 3 bases removed from V and 3 bases from J, the gap between germline ends came to 12 bases. Germline CDR1 and CDR2: MNHNS and SASEGT. This CDR3 contains 14 residues. The CDR3 here is CASSEEWRDYEQYF. In DNA, the CDR3 is TGTGCCAGCAGTGAGGAATGGAGGGACTACGAGCAGTACTTC.

There are many counts of this clonotype. This sequence joins TRBV6-2 or TRBV6-3 and TRBJ2-3; 7 positions agree with TRBD2. CDR3 size: 14 residues. Germline lookup yields CDR1 MNHEY and CDR2 SVGEGT. With V trimmed by 8 bases and J by 2 bases, 7 bases remained unmatched. The CDR3 DNA is TGTGCCAGCCGGACTAGGATCTTCACAGATACGCAGTATTTT. This translates into CASRTRIFTDTQYF.

In this sample, this clonotype turned up a few times. This sequence joins TRBV7-6 and TRBJ2-5; D remains unclear. The CDR3 length is 12 residues. Trimming cost V 5 bases and J 4 bases, with 8 bases left between them. The germline V gene has CDR1 SGHVS and CDR2 FNYEAQ. The CDR3 region has the DNA TGTGCCAGCAGCCCAGAAGGAGAGACCCAGTACTTC. Translated, it gives CASSPEGETQYF.

This chain uses TRBV10-2 with TRBJ2-3, with TRBD2 matching 13 bases. Germline CDR1 is WSHSY and CDR2 is SAAADI. The CDR3 covers 19 residues. J gave up 6 bases and V 4 bases, and 16 bases lay outside the gene matches. CDR3 DNA sequence: TGCGCCAGCAGTGGGCGACCCCTGGGACTAGCGGGGAGTTCGGATACGCAGTATTTT. Protein: CASSGRPLGLAGSSDTQYF.

This clonotype was seen many times. V gene TRBV5-1 combines with J gene TRBJ2-1, with D tentatively TRBD2 (5 bases). Trimming cost V 4 bases and J 0 bases, with 11 bases left between them. CDR1 SGHRS and CDR2 YFSETQ come from the germline V gene. This CDR3 contains 15 residues. CDR3 DNA: TGCGCCAGCAGCGGCGGGCACCTCTCCTACAATGAGCAGTTCTTC. It encodes CASSGGHLSYNEQFF. The complete variable domain, with remaining parts taken from reference TRBV5-1 and TRBJ2-1, reads KAGVTQTPRYLIKTRGQQVTLSCSPISGHRSVSWYQQTPGQGLQFLFEYFSETQRNKGNFPGRFSGRQFSNSRSEMNVSTLELGDSALYLCASSGGHLSYNEQFFGPGTRLTVL.

V and J are TRBV7-8 and TRBJ2-5; 8 nucleotides agree with TRBD2. Germline lookup yields CDR1 SGHVS and CDR2 FQNEAQ. The CDR3 is made up of 16 amino acids. V shed 5 bases, J shed 2 bases, and the junction held 10 bases outside the gene matches. The CDR3 loop is CASSTLGSGNQETQYF. For the CDR3, the DNA is TGTGCCAGCAGCACCCTGGGTAGCGGGAATCAAGAGACCCAGTACTTC.

The table lists this clonotype with many counts. Being one base from a much bigger clone, this may be a read error. The chain combines TRBV11-2 with TRBJ2-1; no firm D call. The CDR3 is 12 amino acids. Germline loops: CDR1 SGHAT, CDR2 FQNNGV. The V end lost 5 bases, the J end lost 8 bases, and 10 bases lay between the germline ends. The CDR3 region is CASSLTRDEQFF. The CDR3 nucleotides are TGTGCCAGCAGCCTAACCCGCGATGAGCAGTTCTTC.

The chain couples TRBV4-2 to TRBJ2-7; D remains unclear. The CDR3 loop spans 14 amino acids. Per the germline V gene, CDR1 is LGHNA and CDR2 is YNFKEQ. Trimming took 0 bases from V and 4 from J, leaving 10 bases between them. This chain's CDR3 is CASSQERVGYEQYF. The CDR3 nucleotides are TGTGCCAGCAGCCAAGAACGAGTGGGATACGAGCAGTACTTC.

The genes are TRBV9 and TRBJ2-1; 12 bases are a match to TRBD2. V lost 0 bases and J lost 0; bases outside the gene matches: 4. Germline loops: CDR1 SGDLS, CDR2 YYNGEE. The CDR3 extends over 18 amino acids. CDR3: CASSVASGGVSSYNEQFF. The CDR3 nucleotides are TGTGCCAGCAGCGTAGCTAGCGGGGGGGTAAGCTCCTACAATGAGCAGTTCTTC.